This entry concerns a single T cell receptor beta chain. What it binds is unknown. V was clipped by 4 bases and J by 7 bases; unmatched bases: 5. Per germline, CDR1 SGHNT and CDR2 YENEEA. The CDR3 has 13 amino acids. The sample comes from a study of cytomegalovirus exposure and HLA in healthy donors. General study findings and limits: Analysis performed later found over 15,000 TCR beta sequences associated with HLA alleles at 0.05 false discovery rate. Later on, a genetic analysis was performed. It linked a missense variant in DCLRE1C with V- and J-gene trimming of TCR beta.

Primers for the PCR totalled 60 Vbeta and 13 Jbeta. Clones were sequenced by immunoSEQ multiplex PCR, and TCRdb holds only the in-frame ones, with some missing. The sample contains approximately 110,000 clones, around 80% of which appear only once. The genes are TRBV11-3 and TRBJ1-2, with 8 bases matching TRBD1. The clonotype comes from a woman under 30 in good health and CMV-seropositive. Sequencing used PBMCs. Here the CDR3 DNA reads TGTGCCAGCAGCTCCGGACAGGGCGGTGGCTACACCTTC. This sequence encodes CASSSGQGGGYTF.